The 17 T cell receptor beta chains presented below share a single source sample, sequenced in a study of T-cell memory formation after mild COVID-19. Each CDR3 protein gets one entry after TCRdb re-called the 5' RACE reads with MiXCR. The sample holds 400,000 to 500,000 distinct CDR3 sequences, 20% seen once. The sample consisted of PBMCs or a T cell subset sorted from them (not recorded which). Source of these receptors: an adult woman who had mild COVID-19 (a few samples of this study predate the infection). Cell type and time point are not known.

There are many counts of this clonotype. This sequence joins TRBV9 and TRBJ1-1; D ambiguous. The V end lost 4 bases, the J end lost 3 bases, and 4 bases lay between the germline ends. The germline V gene encodes CDR1 SGDLS and CDR2 YYNGEE. This CDR3 region has 11 residues. CDR3 nucleotide sequence: TGTGCCAGCAGCCGCGACACTGAAGCTTTCTTT. Translation: CASSRDTEAFF. Complete variable domain (other parts from reference TRBV9 and TRBJ1-1): DSGVTQTPKHLITATGQRVTLRCSPRSGDLSVYWYQQSLDQGLQFLIQYYNGEERAKGNILERFSAQQFPDLHSELNLSSLELGDSALYFCASSRDTEAFFGQGTRLTVV.

This sequence joins TRBV5-1 and TRBJ2-2; 9 bases fit TRBD1. The CDR3 has 17 residues. Trimming took 4 bases from V and 1 from J; bases not matched to a gene: 8. Germline V CDR1 and CDR2: SGHRS, YFSETQ. The CDR3 here is CASSRGQGSGNTGELFF. Written as DNA, the CDR3 is TGCGCCAGCAGCCGGGGACAGGGCTCCGGGAACACCGGGGAGCTGTTTTTT.

This clonotype has ten or more counts. V gene TRBV11-2 combines with J gene TRBJ1-2; D uncertain. Per germline, CDR1 SGHAT and CDR2 FQNNGV. The germline V and J ends were trimmed by 5 bases and 14 bases, with 18 bases remaining between them. CDR3 size: 12 residues. CDR3 DNA: TGTGCCAGCAGCCCCGGCGCCCACCTGATAACCTTC. Its protein product is CASSPGAHLITF. Variable domain in full (rest from reference TRBV11-2 and TRBJ1-2): EAGVAQSPRYKIIEKRQSVAFWCNPISGHATLYWYQQILGQGPKLLIQFQNNGVVDDSQLPKDRFSAERLKGVDSTLKIQPAKLEDSAVYLCASSPGAHLITFGSGTRLTVV.

There are a few counts of this clonotype. The chain links TRBV27 to TRBJ2-5; TRBD2 agrees at 7 bases. The CDR3 is made up of 15 amino acids. Germline V lookup: CDR1 MNHEY, CDR2 SMNVEV (reference sequence). The V gene end was trimmed by 8 bases and the J gene end by 1 base; junction bases not matched to a gene: 10. The CDR3 coding sequence is TGTGCCAGCGGTCATCCAGCGGGGCCCCAAGAGACCCAGTACTTC. It is translated as CASGHPAGPQETQYF.

The chain uses TRBV9 and TRBJ2-3; D is uncertain. Germline V gives CDR1 SGDLS, CDR2 YYNGEE. V was trimmed by 2 bases and J by 2 bases, leaving 9 bases between them. The CDR3 has 14 residues. This CDR3 reads CASSVGGYTDTQYF. For the CDR3, the DNA is TGTGCCAGCAGCGTCGGTGGGTACACAGATACGCAGTATTTT.

About this clonotype: Sequence at one end of the junction differs from germline and may be a read error. This chain joins TRBV5-6 and TRBJ1-4; 7 nucleotides align to TRBD1. Germline CDR1 is SGHDT and CDR2 is YYEEEE. The CDR3 totals 13 residues. CDR3 in amino acids: CASSSGYRGGRDF. The CDR3 nucleotides are TGTGCCAGCAGCTCGGGATACAGGGGAGGACGGGATTTT.

This clonotype was seen a handful of times. The chain links TRBV7-9 to TRBJ2-7, with TRBD1 identical over 7 bases. Trimming removed 6 bases from V and 4 bases from J; junction bases left unmatched: 15. The CDR3 is 16 residues long. Looked up from germline, CDR1 is SEHNR and CDR2 is FQNEAQ (reference sequence). The CDR3 DNA follows: TGTGCCAGCAGTCGTCCGGTAGGGACAGATCCTTACGAGCAGTACTTC. Translating it yields CASSRPVGTDPYEQYF.

The chain uses TRBV10-3 and TRBJ1-2; D gene uncertain. Germline values: CDR1 ENHRY, CDR2 SYGVKD. V shed 6 bases and J shed 8 bases, with 22 bases lying between them. The CDR3 length is 15 residues. This CDR3 reads CAIRDESRRLAGYTF. Here the CDR3 DNA reads TGTGCCATCAGGGATGAATCCAGGAGGTTGGCAGGCTACACCTTC.

This clonotype was seen ten or more times. This chain links TRBV7-9 with TRBJ2-3; tentative D call: TRBD1 (6 bases). V was pared by 4 bases and J by 1 base, with 15 bases between. The length of the CDR3 is 16 residues. Germline loops: CDR1 SEHNR, CDR2 FQNEAQ (reference sequence). The CDR3: CASSSPQGQRTDTQYF. DNA for the CDR3: TGTGCCAGCAGCTCGCCCCAGGGACAACGCACAGATACGCAGTATTTT.

This clonotype has only a few counts. The genes are TRBV3-1 and TRBJ2-1, with 7 bases matching TRBD1. The trim removed 6 bases at V and 2 bases at J, leaving 7 bases unmatched. The CDR3 sequence is 15 residues long. The germline V gene has CDR1 LGHDT and CDR2 YNNKEL (reference sequence). CDR3 coding DNA: TGTGCCAGCAGTAAACAGGGGTTGACCTACAATGAGCAGTTCTTC. This translates into CASSKQGLTYNEQFF.

This clonotype appeared many times. The genes are TRBV9 and TRBJ2-7; TRBD2 aligns across 11 bases. This CDR3 is built from 15 residues. Germline assignment: CDR1 SGDLS and CDR2 YYNGEE. J gave up 2 bases and V 3 bases, and 4 bases lay outside the gene matches. The CDR3 reads CASSAGTSGTYEQYF. DNA for the CDR3: TGTGCCAGCAGCGCCGGGACTAGCGGAACCTACGAGCAGTACTTC.

This clonotype came up a few times. V is TRBV11-2 and J is TRBJ2-5, with a possible D match to TRBD2 (5 bases). The CDR3 contains 15 residues. From germline, CDR1 is SGHAT and CDR2 FQNNGV. The V end was cut by 5 bases, the J end by 2 bases, with 15 bases between. CDR3 region: CASSNIGRGQETQYF. CDR3 DNA sequence: TGTGCCAGCAGCAACATAGGTCGGGGACAAGAGACCCAGTACTTC.

The chain carries TRBV7-2 and TRBJ2-5; 8 bases match TRBD2. The CDR3 is 13 amino acids. V lost 3 bases to trimming and J lost 5 bases; unmatched junction nucleotides: 2. Germline V lookup: CDR1 SGHTA, CDR2 FQGNSA. CDR3 nucleotide sequence: TGTGCCAGCAGCTTCGCTAGCGGGGAGACCCAGTACTTC. It encodes CASSFASGETQYF.

The J gene is TRBJ2-1, the V gene TRBV7-8; D is possibly TRBD2 (5 bases). CDR3 size: 14 residues. Trimming took off 3 bases at V and 6 bases at J, with 12 bases between the two ends. Looked up from germline, CDR1 is SGHVS and CDR2 is FQNEAQ. The CDR3 is CASSLMDSLNEQFF. DNA of the CDR3: TGTGCCAGCAGCTTGATGGACTCACTCAATGAGCAGTTCTTC.

The V gene is TRBV4-3, the J gene TRBJ2-2; 8 bases are shared with TRBD1. J lost 0 bases, V lost 1 base, and 10 bases had no gene match. The CDR3 loop spans 19 amino acids. Germline CDR1 reads LGHNA; CDR2 reads YSLEER. For the CDR3, the DNA is TGCGCCAGCAGCCAAGGAACGGACAGGGCCTTTGCGAACACCGGGGAGCTGTTTTTT. As protein: CASSQGTDRAFANTGELFF.

This clonotype was counted a few times. The V call is TRBV18, the J call TRBJ1-2; no clear D. The CDR3 contains 14 residues. The germline V gene encodes CDR1 KGHSH and CDR2 LQKENI. Trimming pared 2 bases from V and 8 bases from J, leaving 15 bases between. Here the CDR3 DNA reads TGTGCCAGCTCACCAACGGACGGCCAAGGGGGCTACACCTTC. Its translation is CASSPTDGQGGYTF.

The rearrangement links TRBV13 to TRBJ2-5, with D possibly being TRBD1 or TRBD2 (5 bases each). CDR1 is PRHDT, CDR2 FYEKMQ, per germline (reference sequence). Trimming pared 5 bases from V and 3 bases from J, leaving 16 bases between. There are 15 residues in the CDR3. The CDR3 coding sequence is TGTGCCAGCAGCCCCTTGACTTGGGGGAAAGAGACCCAGTACTTC. This codes for CASSPLTWGKETQYF.